This T cell receptor beta chain was captured by sequencing in a study of Graves' ophthalmopathy and Graves' hyperthyroidism. Hyperthyroidism cases were recent diagnoses of under 2 months' duration in people aged 18 to 65. Researchers took RNA transcripts and amplified TCR beta CDR3 regions from them. RT-PCR in the first round used HTBI primers; a second-round multiplex PCR followed. A single record per CDR3 protein comes from TCRdb applying MiXCR to the multiplex PCR reads. The table shows 560,000 or so distinct CDR3 sequences, with roughly 40% occurring only once. Looked up from germline, CDR1 is SGHTA and CDR2 is FQGNSA. Trimming removed 4 bases from V and 3 bases from J; junction bases left unmatched: 6. The CDR3 consists of 16 residues.

The sequenced sample consisted of peripheral blood or thyroid tissue (not recorded which). This sequence was found in an adult man with Graves' hyperthyroidism. J is TRBJ2-2 and V is TRBV7-2; 9 nucleotides align to TRBD1. As DNA, the CDR3 is TGTGCCAGCAGCTCCCGGACAGGGGTCGACACCGGGGAGCTGTTTTTT. Translating it yields CASSSRTGVDTGELFF.